The sequence of this T cell receptor (beta chain) was determined in a study of cytomegalovirus exposure and HLA in healthy donors. V gave up 3 bases and J gave up 3 bases, with 24 bases separating them. This CDR3 is 19 amino acids long. The V gene's germline CDR1 is MDHEN and CDR2 SYDVKM. Some clones are missing from TCRdb's copy, which holds only in-frame ones; the method was immunoSEQ multiplex PCR. The sample lists fewer than 200,000 clones, about nine tenths seen once, with approximately 2.6% in the top ten. This chain connects TRBV28 to TRBJ1-5; D possibly corresponds to TRBD1 (6 bases). The sequence was obtained from a man between 18 and 29 years old in good health and CMV-seropositive. Sample: PBMCs. This CDR3 is CASSLERRGGGFANQPQHF. Written as DNA, the CDR3 is TGTGCCAGCAGTTTGGAGAGAAGGGGAGGGGGGTTCGCCAATCAGCCCCAGCATTTT. The entire variable domain, with the rest obtained from reference TRBV28 and TRBJ1-5, is as follows: DVKVTQSSRYLVKRTGEKVFLECVQDMDHENMFWYRQDPGLGLRLIYFSYDVKMKEKGDIPEGYSVSREKKERFSLILESASTNQTSMYLCASSLERRGGGFANQPQHFGDGTRLSIL.